The clone carrying this T cell receptor (beta chain) was seen a handful of times. Individual cDNA molecules were tagged with unique molecular identifiers. Using its own MiXCR run on the 5' RACE reads, TCRdb lists one record per CDR3 protein. The table lists 24,000 or so distinct CDR3 sequences, 4.5% to 7% of them singletons. This entry belongs to a study of early T cells in non-severe SARS-CoV-2 infection. Germline trimming cut 1 base from V and 4 bases from J; bases unmatched to any gene: 7. This CDR3 comprises 18 residues. Germline V gene data show CDR1 as SGHTA and CDR2 as FQGNSA. The V gene is TRBV7-2, the J gene TRBJ2-5; 15 bases map to TRBD2. The source of this sequence is an adult who was a healthcare worker with PCR-confirmed SARS-CoV-2 infection or an uninfected control (not recorded which). The specimen sequenced was whole blood. The CDR3 reads CASSLGLGLAGGRETQYF. The CDR3 region has the DNA TGTGCCAGCAGCTTAGGGCTGGGACTAGCGGGGGGCAGAGAGACCCAGTACTTC.